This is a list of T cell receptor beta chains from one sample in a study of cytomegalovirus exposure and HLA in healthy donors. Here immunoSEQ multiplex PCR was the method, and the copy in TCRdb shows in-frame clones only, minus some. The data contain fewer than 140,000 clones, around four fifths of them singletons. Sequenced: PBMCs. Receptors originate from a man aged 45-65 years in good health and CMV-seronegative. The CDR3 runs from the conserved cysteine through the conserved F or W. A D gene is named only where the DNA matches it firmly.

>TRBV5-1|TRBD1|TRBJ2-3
CASSRRQQGDTQYF
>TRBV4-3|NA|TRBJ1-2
CASSQEAGDGYGYTF
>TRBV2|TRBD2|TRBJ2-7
CASIGQRGSYEQYF
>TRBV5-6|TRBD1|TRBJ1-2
CASSLEYRGDGGYTF
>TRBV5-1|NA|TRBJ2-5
CASSLGSSRETQYF
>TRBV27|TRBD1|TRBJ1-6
CASSFRGNNSPLHF
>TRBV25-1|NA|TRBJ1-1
CASTPLVSGNTEAFF
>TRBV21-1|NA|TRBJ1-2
CASSISPPDRVYGYTF
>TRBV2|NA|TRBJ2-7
CASVGQPYEQYF
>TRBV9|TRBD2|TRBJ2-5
CASSAGTSGVQETQYF
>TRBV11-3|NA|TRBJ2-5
CASSLVKGHQEAQYF
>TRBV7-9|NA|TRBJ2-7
CASSLIYEQYF
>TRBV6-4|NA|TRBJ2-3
CASSSLSSSDTQYF
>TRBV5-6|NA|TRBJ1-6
CASSFTGLPSYNSPLHF
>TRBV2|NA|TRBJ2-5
CASSEVSGRETQYF
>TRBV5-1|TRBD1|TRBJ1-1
CASSIRDSTEAFF
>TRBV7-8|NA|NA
CASSKPTGSTYEQYF
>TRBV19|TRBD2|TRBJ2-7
CACSLRGGSYEQYF
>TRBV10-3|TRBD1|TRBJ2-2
CAISTGQGNTGELFF
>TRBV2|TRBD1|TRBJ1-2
CASLTGQRYGYTF
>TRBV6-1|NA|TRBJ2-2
CASSDPGHRNTGELFF
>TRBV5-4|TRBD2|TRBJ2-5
CASSLFPGLAETQYF
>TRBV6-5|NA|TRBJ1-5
CASSRSRDQPQHF
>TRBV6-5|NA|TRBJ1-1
CASAPRVDTEAFF
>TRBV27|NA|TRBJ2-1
CASRGGIEQFF
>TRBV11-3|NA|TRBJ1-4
CASSQSNGEKLFF